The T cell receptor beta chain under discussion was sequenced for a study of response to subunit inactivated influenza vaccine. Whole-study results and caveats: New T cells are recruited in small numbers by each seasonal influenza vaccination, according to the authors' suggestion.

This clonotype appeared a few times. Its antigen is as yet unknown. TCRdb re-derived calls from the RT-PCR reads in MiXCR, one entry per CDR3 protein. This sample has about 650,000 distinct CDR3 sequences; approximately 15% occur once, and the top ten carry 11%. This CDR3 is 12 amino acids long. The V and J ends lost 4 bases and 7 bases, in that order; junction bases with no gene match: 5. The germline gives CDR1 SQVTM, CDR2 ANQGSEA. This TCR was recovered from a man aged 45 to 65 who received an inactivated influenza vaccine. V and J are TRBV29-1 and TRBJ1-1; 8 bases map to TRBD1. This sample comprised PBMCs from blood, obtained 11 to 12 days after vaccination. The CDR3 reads CSVAGGAGEAFF. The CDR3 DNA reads TGCAGCGTTGCAGGGGGCGCGGGTGAAGCTTTCTTT.